Presented here are 16 T cell receptor beta chains from one specimen sequenced in a study of T cells in Graves' hyperthyroidism and ophthalmopathy. Amplification of TCR beta CDR3 regions was performed using RNA transcripts as template. A set of HTBI primers served as the primers for a first-round RT-PCR of the TCR CDR3. TCRdb reprocessed the multiplex PCR reads with MiXCR, giving one entry per CDR3 protein. The sample records approximately 640,000 distinct CDR3 sequences, 15% to 20% being singletons. The sequencing input was blood. These receptors all stem from a man in his fifties with Graves' hyperthyroidism.

This clonotype occurred many times. The chain links TRBV2 to TRBJ1-2; 9 bases fit TRBD1. Germline CDR1 and CDR2: SNHLY and FYNNEI. The CDR3 has 14 residues. The junction had 7 bases not matched to a gene; V was cut back by 7 bases and J by 4 bases. CDR3 nucleotide sequence: TGTGCCAGCACTGACAGGGGACAGGGCTATGGCTACACCTTC. Protein: CASTDRGQGYGYTF.

This clonotype was detected ten times or more. The chain recombines TRBV20-1 with TRBJ2-3, with 12 nucleotides matching TRBD2. With 6 bases clipped from V and 0 bases from J, the junction kept 10 bases outside the gene matches. Germline CDR1 reads DFQATT; CDR2 reads SNEGSKA (reference sequence). This CDR3 has 17 amino acids. The CDR3 loop reads CSASLAGGLSSTDTQYF. DNA for the CDR3: TGCAGTGCATCACTAGCGGGAGGTCTGTCTAGCACAGATACGCAGTATTTT.

The V and J genes are TRBV7-2 and TRBJ2-3; possible D gene TRBD1, 5 bases. V lost 4 bases and J 0 bases, leaving 14 bases between the germline ends. The germline CDR1 and CDR2 sequences are SGHTA and FQGNSA. The CDR3 extends over 16 amino acids. For the CDR3, the DNA is TGTGCCAGCAGCTGCGACAGCGTTACTAGCACAGATACGCAGTATTTT. It is translated as CASSCDSVTSTDTQYF. The variable domain in full, with the rest retrieved from reference TRBV7-2 and TRBJ2-3, is GAGVSQSPSNKVTEKGKDVELRCDPISGHTALYWYRQSLGQGLEFLIYFQGNSAPDKSGLPSDRFSAERTGGSVSTLTIQRTQQEDSAVYLCASSCDSVTSTDTQYFGPGTRLTVL.

This clonotype has just a few counts. V is TRBV2 and J is TRBJ1-5, with a tentative D call TRBD1 (6 bases). The CDR3 spans 15 residues. With 6 bases removed from V and 7 bases from J, the gap between germline ends came to 19 bases. Germline assignment: CDR1 SNHLY and CDR2 FYNNEI. The chain's CDR3 is CASRVDRVSYQPQHF. The CDR3 nucleotides are TGTGCCAGCAGGGTGGACAGAGTAAGTTACCAGCCCCAGCATTTT.

This clonotype was counted only a few times. This chain links TRBV20-1 with TRBJ2-7, with no clear D. Looked up from germline, CDR1 is DFQATT and CDR2 is SNEGSKA (reference sequence). The germline V and J ends were trimmed by 3 bases and 2 bases, with 14 bases remaining between them. The CDR3 length is 14 residues. Here the CDR3 reads CSARVPSRPYEQYF. The CDR3, as DNA: TGCAGTGCTAGGGTACCCTCGCGGCCCTACGAGCAGTACTTC.

With respect to this clonotype: It may be a read error: a sequence one base away is much more abundant. V and J are TRBV10-3 and TRBJ2-6; 11 bases match TRBD1. This CDR3 has 19 amino acids. The germline gives CDR1 ENHRY, CDR2 SYGVKD. The CDR3 DNA reads as TGTGCCATCAGTGAGTCTCCCGGACAGGGGGCGAACGGGGCCAACGTCCAGACTTTC. Amino acid sequence: CAISESPGQGANGANVQTF.

V is TRBV6-5 and J is TRBJ2-2; no firm D call. The CDR3 is made up of 13 amino acids. The V gene's germline CDR1 is MNHEY and CDR2 SVGAGI. The ends were cut back, 5 bases at V and 5 bases at J, with 9 bases in the middle. This chain's CDR3 is CASSTRLTGELFF. As DNA, the CDR3 is TGTGCCAGCAGTACTCGTCTTACCGGGGAGCTGTTTTTT.

This clonotype was observed at least ten times. V usage is TRBV7-9 and J usage is TRBJ2-7; TRBD1 is a possible D gene (5 bases). CDR3 length: 11 residues. V dropped 4 bases and J dropped 5 bases, with 6 bases sitting between them. Looked up from germline, CDR1 is SEHNR and CDR2 is FQNEAQ (reference sequence). Here the CDR3 reads CASSSRDEQYF. The CDR3 DNA is TGTGCCAGCAGCTCCAGGGACGAGCAGTACTTC.

The chain couples TRBV20-1 to TRBJ2-1; TRBD2 matches 10 bases. The V and J ends lost 0 bases and 3 bases, in that order; junction bases with no gene match: 5. Germline loops: CDR1 DFQATT, CDR2 SNEGSKA (reference sequence). The CDR3 contains 16 residues. The CDR3 region is CSAREGTSVFYNEQFF. The CDR3 nucleotides read TGCAGTGCTAGAGAGGGGACTAGCGTCTTCTACAATGAGCAGTTCTTC.

This chain uses TRBV9 with TRBJ2-3; 9 bases match TRBD2. V trimming: 4 bases; J trimming: 5 bases; junction bases outside the gene matches: 14. CDR1 and CDR2 from the germline V gene are SGDLS and YYNGEE. The CDR3 length is 17 residues. DNA of the CDR3: TGTGCCAGCAGCCCCCGGGGTCGGCGGGAGGGAGGAGATACGCAGTATTTT. This sequence encodes CASSPRGRREGGDTQYF.

For the CDR3, the DNA is TGTGCCAGCAGCGGAGCGGGTCTCCCCTACAATGAGCAGTTCTTC. Translating gives CASSGAGLPYNEQFF. The chain links TRBV6-1 to TRBJ2-1; D is possibly TRBD2 (6 bases). In germline, CDR1 is MNHNS, CDR2 SASEGT. The CDR3 sequence is 15 residues long. The ends were cut back, 6 bases at V and 2 bases at J, with 14 bases in the middle.

This clonotype occurred many times. This chain links TRBV12-3 or TRBV12-4 with TRBJ2-2; tentatively, D is TRBD2 (6 bases). The CDR3 is 15 amino acids. With 1 base removed from V and 5 bases from J, the gap between germline ends came to 11 bases. The CDR3 nucleotides are TGTGCCAGCAGTTTAGGGGAAGGGAGGACCGGGGAGCTGTTTTTT. It specifies CASSLGEGRTGELFF.

About this clonotype: This may be a read error: a much more frequent sequence differs by one nucleotide. The chain joins TRBV28 to TRBJ2-1; D is perhaps TRBD2 (5 bases). This CDR3 has 17 residues. From germline, CDR1 is MDHEN and CDR2 SYDVKM. The CDR3 sequence: CASSPLRTSGAYNGQFF. CDR3 sequence (DNA): TGTGCCAGCAGTCCCCTACGCACAAGCGGAGCTTACAATGGGCAGTTCTTC.

This clonotype was counted at least ten times. The chain joins TRBV7-9 to TRBJ2-7; possible D gene TRBD1, 5 bases. This CDR3 contains 14 residues. Trimming shortened V by 3 bases and J by 0 bases, and 9 bases separated the two germline ends. Per the germline V gene, CDR1 is SEHNR and CDR2 is FQNEAQ (reference sequence). The CDR3 loop is CASSFEDISYEQYF. The CDR3 DNA reads TGTGCCAGCAGCTTTGAGGACATCTCCTACGAGCAGTACTTC.

V and J are TRBV19 and TRBJ2-3, with D perhaps TRBD2 (6 bases). The CDR3 is made up of 14 amino acids. Per germline, CDR1 LNHDA and CDR2 SQIVND (reference sequence). The V end was cut by 6 bases, the J end by 9 bases, with 19 bases between. The CDR3 spells CASSGAAQGGTQYF. In DNA form, the CDR3 reads TGTGCCAGTAGCGGGGCTGCCCAGGGAGGAACGCAGTATTTT.

In this sample, this clonotype turned up many times. The V gene is TRBV12-3 or TRBV12-4, the J gene TRBJ1-2; tentatively, D is TRBD1 (6 bases). The CDR3 is made up of 13 amino acids. V was trimmed by 2 bases and J by 7 bases, leaving 11 bases between them. CDR3 amino acids: CASSLQGSFGYTF. CDR3 coding DNA: TGTGCCAGCAGTTTACAGGGGAGTTTTGGCTACACCTTC.